What follows describes a single TCR beta chain. Generated by immunoSEQ multiplex PCR, the TCRdb table keeps only in-frame clones and is missing some. The sample contains 200,000 or so clones, 70% to 85% of which appear only once. The entry originates in a study of blood T cell repertoires in COVID-19. Overall study: The United States, Italy and Spain supplied acute and convalescent COVID-19 samples.

The V end was cut by 4 bases, the J end by 0 bases, with 6 bases between. The germline V gene has CDR1 LGHDT and CDR2 YNNKEL (reference sequence). The CDR3 length is 13 residues. Sequencing was performed on PBMCs or T cells enriched from blood (not recorded which). The rearrangement links TRBV3-1 (or the pseudogene TRBV3-2) to TRBJ1-1, with D possibly matching TRBD1 (6 bases). This TCR came from a man in his fifties or sixties who had recovered from COVID-19. The CDR3 loop is CASSPGVNTEAFF. The CDR3 DNA is TGTGCCAGCAGCCCAGGGGTGAACACTGAAGCTTTCTTT.